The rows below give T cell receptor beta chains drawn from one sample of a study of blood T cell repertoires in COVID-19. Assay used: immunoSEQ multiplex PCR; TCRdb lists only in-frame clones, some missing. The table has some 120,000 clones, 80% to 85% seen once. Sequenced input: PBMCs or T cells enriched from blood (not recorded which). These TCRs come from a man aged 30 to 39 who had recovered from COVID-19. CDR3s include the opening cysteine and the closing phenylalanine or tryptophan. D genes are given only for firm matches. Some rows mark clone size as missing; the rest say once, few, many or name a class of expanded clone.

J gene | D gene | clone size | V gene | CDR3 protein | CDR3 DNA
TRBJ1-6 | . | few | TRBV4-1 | CASSQGPLRSYNSPLHF | TGCGCCAGCAGCCAAGGTCCTCTGCGGTCCTATAATTCACCCCTCCACTTT
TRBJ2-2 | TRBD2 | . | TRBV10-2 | CASRTRTSGSRGAGELFF | TGCGCCAGCAGGACCCGGACTAGCGGGAGCCGGGGGGCCGGGGAGCTGTTTTTT
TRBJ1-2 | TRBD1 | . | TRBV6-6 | CASSRQGTYGYTF | TGTGCCAGCAGTCGACAGGGGACCTATGGCTACACCTTC
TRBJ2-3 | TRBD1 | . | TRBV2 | CASSGQGVDTQYF | TGTGCCAGCAGTGGGCAGGGGGTTGATACGCAGTATTTT
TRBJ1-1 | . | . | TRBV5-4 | CASSLDKNTEAFF | TGTGCCAGCAGTCTTGACAAGAACACTGAAGCTTTCTTT
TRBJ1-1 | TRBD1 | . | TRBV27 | CASSSDRATEAFF | TGTGCCAGCAGTTCTGACAGGGCCACTGAAGCTTTCTTT
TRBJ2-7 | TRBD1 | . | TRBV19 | CASNPGGSIEQYF | TGTGCCAGCAACCCAGGGGGCTCGATCGAGCAGTACTTC
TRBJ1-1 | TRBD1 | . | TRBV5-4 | CASSFRDSEAFF | TGTGCCAGCAGCTTTCGGGACAGTGAAGCTTTCTTT
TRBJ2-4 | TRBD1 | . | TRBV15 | CATSDRDSKNIQYF | TGTGCCACCAGCGACCGGGACAGTAAAAACATTCAGTACTTC
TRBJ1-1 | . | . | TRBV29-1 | CSVVEDMNTEAFF | TGCAGCGTTGTGGAGGATATGAACACTGAAGCTTTCTTT
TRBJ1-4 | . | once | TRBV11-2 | CASSLSRAGANEKLFF | TGTGCCAGCAGCTTAAGCAGGGCAGGAGCTAATGAAAAACTGTTTTTT
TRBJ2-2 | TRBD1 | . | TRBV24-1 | CATSGTGDTGELFF | TGTGCCACCAGTGGGACAGGGGACACCGGGGAGCTGTTTTTT
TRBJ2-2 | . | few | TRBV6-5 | CASSLWSGLPGGELFF | TGTGCCAGCAGTTTATGGTCGGGACTCCCTGGAGGGGAGCTGTTTTTT
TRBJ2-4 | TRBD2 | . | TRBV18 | CASSPRVAGGKNIQYF | TGTGCCAGCTCACCCCGGGTAGCGGGGGGCAAAAACATTCAGTACTTC
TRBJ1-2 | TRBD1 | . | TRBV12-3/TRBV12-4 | CASSLGQGRRYTF | TGTGCCAGCAGCCTTGGACAGGGTAGACGCTACACCTTC
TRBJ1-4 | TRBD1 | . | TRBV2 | CTGRGPDEKLFF | TGCACCGGTAGGGGGCCGGATGAAAAACTGTTTTTT
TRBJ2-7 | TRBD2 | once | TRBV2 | CASSPLAGGVYEQYF | TGTGCCAGTTCACCTCTAGCGGGAGGAGTCTACGAGCAGTACTTC
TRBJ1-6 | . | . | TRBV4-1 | CASSYGESNSPLHF | TGCGCCAGCAGCTATGGGGAGAGCAATTCACCCCTCCACTTT
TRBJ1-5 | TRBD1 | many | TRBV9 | CASRRTGEEGIYSNQPQHF | TGTGCCAGCAGGCGGACAGGGGAAGAAGGGATATATAGCAATCAGCCCCAGCATTTT
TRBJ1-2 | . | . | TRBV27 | CASSGRLRDGNYGYTF | TGTGCCAGCAGTGGGCGTCTGCGGGACGGTAACTATGGCTACACCTTC
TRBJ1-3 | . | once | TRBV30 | CAWSVRRENTIYF | TGTGCCTGGAGTGTACGCAGGGAAAACACCATATATTTT
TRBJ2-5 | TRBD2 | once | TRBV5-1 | CASSYLADNQETQYF | TGCGCCAGCAGCTATCTAGCGGATAACCAAGAGACCCAGTACTTC
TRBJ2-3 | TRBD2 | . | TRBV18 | CASSPNSGGPTDTQYF | TGTGCCAGCTCTCCCAATAGCGGGGGGCCCACAGATACGCAGTATTTT
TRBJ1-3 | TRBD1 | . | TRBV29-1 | CSVPRGPNRGKGNTIYF | TGCAGCGTCCCCAGGGGCCCCAACAGGGGGAAGGGAAACACCATATATTTT
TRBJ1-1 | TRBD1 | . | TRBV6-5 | CASSYTDRGTEAFF | TGTGCCAGCAGTTACACCGACAGGGGTACTGAAGCTTTCTTT
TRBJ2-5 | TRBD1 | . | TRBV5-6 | CASSGWDSQETQYF | TGTGCCAGCAGCGGCTGGGACAGCCAAGAGACCCAGTACTTC
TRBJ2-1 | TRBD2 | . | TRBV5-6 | CASSQGLAGHNEQFF | TGTGCCAGCAGCCAGGGACTAGCGGGACACAATGAGCAGTTCTTC
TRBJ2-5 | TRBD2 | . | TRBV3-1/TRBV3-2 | CASSQASGTSRETQYF | TGTGCCAGCAGCCAAGCTAGCGGGACATCAAGAGAGACCCAGTACTTC
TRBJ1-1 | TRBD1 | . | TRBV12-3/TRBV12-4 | CASSGTGIWAFF | TGTGCCAGCAGTGGGACAGGGATTTGGGCTTTCTTT
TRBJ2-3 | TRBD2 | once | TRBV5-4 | CASSLAGGPTDTQYF | TGTGCCAGCAGCCTCGCGGGGGGGCCAACAGATACGCAGTATTTT
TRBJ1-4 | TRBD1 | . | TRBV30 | CAWAPGQAESSREKLFF | TGTGCCTGGGCACCGGGACAGGCCGAGTCCTCACGGGAAAAACTGTTTTTT
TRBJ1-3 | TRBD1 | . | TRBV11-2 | CASSSTTGTGNTIYF | TGTGCCAGCAGCTCTACGACAGGGACCGGAAACACCATATATTTT
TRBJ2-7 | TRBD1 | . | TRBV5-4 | CASSSPGTGFHEQYF | TGTGCCAGCAGCTCCCCCGGGACAGGGTTCCACGAGCAGTACTTC
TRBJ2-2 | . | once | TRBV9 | CASSYLAGELFF | TGTGCCAGCAGCTATCTAGCCGGGGAGCTGTTTTTT
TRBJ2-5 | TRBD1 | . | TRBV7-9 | CASSAKRQGKVETQYF | TGTGCCAGCAGCGCCAAAAGACAGGGTAAAGTGGAGACCCAGTACTTC
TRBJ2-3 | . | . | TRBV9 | CASSVEARSTDTQYF | TGTGCCAGCAGCGTAGAAGCGCGGTCCACAGATACGCAGTATTTT
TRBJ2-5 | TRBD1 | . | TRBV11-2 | CASSNRQGKETQYF | TGTGCCAGCAGCAATCGACAGGGTAAAGAGACCCAGTACTTC
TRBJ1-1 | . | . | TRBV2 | CASRGGENTEAFF | TGTGCCAGCCGCGGGGGGGAGAACACTGAAGCTTTCTTT
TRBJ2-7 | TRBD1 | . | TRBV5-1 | CASSLGQGLGEQYF | TGCGCCAGCAGCTTGGGACAGGGGCTTGGAGAGCAGTACTTC
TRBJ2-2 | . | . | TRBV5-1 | CASSLYGVGLNTGELFF | TGCGCCAGCAGCCTGTACGGCGTGGGCCTGAACACCGGGGAGCTGTTTTTT
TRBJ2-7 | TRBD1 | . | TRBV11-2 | CASRALGQGPSSYEQYF | TGTGCCAGCAGGGCACTAGGACAGGGTCCCAGCTCCTACGAGCAGTACTTC
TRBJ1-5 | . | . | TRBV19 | CASTGTKNQPQHF | TGTGCCAGTACCGGGACAAAGAATCAGCCCCAGCATTTT
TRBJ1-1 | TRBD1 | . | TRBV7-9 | CASSLQGASDTEAFF | TGTGCCAGCAGCTTACAGGGGGCGTCTGACACTGAAGCTTTCTTT
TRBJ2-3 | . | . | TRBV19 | CASSIRQGTDTQYF | TGTGCCAGTAGTATAAGACAGGGCACAGATACGCAGTATTTT
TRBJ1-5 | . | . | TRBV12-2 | CASRLAGGRGQPQHF | TGTGCAAGTCGCTTAGCAGGGGGACGGGGTCAGCCCCAGCATTTT
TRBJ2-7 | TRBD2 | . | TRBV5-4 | CASSLGTSGSSYEQYF | TGTGCCAGCAGCTTGGGGACTAGCGGGAGTTCCTACGAGCAGTACTTC
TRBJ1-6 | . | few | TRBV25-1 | CASRSGVSYNSPLHF | TGTGCCAGCAGGTCGGGGGTCTCCTATAATTCACCCCTCCACTTT
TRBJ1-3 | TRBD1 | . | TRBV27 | CASSPGTGGTGNTIYF | TGTGCCAGCAGTCCCGGGACAGGGGGTACTGGAAACACCATATATTTT
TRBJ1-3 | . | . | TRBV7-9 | CASSPPPGDGNTIYF | TGTGCCAGCAGCCCCCCTCCAGGGGATGGAAACACCATATATTTT
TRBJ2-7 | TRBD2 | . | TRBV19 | CASSIGLAGVYEQYF | TGTGCCAGTAGTATAGGACTAGCGGGAGTGTACGAGCAGTACTTC
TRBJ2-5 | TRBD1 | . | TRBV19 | CASSPGGTGIRKTQYF | TGTGCCAGTAGTCCCGGCGGGACAGGGATTAGGAAGACCCAGTACTTC
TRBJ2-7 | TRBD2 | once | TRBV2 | CASTSGRANEQYF | TGTGCCAGCACTAGCGGGAGGGCCAACGAGCAGTACTTC
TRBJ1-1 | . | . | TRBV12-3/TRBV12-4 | CASSTDRYEAFF | TGTGCCAGCAGTACCGACAGATATGAAGCTTTCTTT
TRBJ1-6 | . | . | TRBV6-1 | CASSERGAHNSPLHF | TGTGCCAGCAGTGAACGGGGGGCTCATAATTCACCCCTCCACTTT
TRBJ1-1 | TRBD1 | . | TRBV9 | CASSVGQGTEAFF | TGTGCCAGCAGCGTAGGACAGGGGACTGAAGCTTTCTTT